The 22 T cell receptor beta chains below come from one sample, sequenced in a study of vaccination effects on CD4 cells after COVID-19. Their antigens are not known. Expansion of antigen-specific CD4+ T cells with viral peptide pools was carried out by the ViraFEST assay before sequencing. CD4+ T cell isolation took place after more than eight days of culture. Recipients of the vaccine had no prior SARS-CoV-2 infection and negative nucleocapsid antibodies. The assay was immunoSEQ multiplex PCR, and TCRdb's table has in-frame clones only and misses some. The repertoire holds roughly 42,000 clones, with around three quarters as singletons. The sequencing here drew on CD4+ T cells from PBMCs cultured with HCoV-NL63 spike peptides, taken before COVID-19 vaccination. These receptor sequences come from a human donor who received a COVID-19 vaccine.

This clone was counted once. This sequence joins TRBV30 and TRBJ1-1, with 7 bases identical to TRBD1. The CDR3 covers 13 residues. Germline V gene sequence: CDR1 GTSNPN, CDR2 SVGIG (reference sequence). V gave up 1 base and J gave up 6 bases; unmatched junction bases: 5. The CDR3 DNA sequence: TGTGCCTGGAGTGCAACTGGGACAGCTGAAGCTTTCTTT. This encodes CAWSATGTAEAFF.

The chain is built from TRBV19 and TRBJ1-2, with D hard to call. CDR3 length equals 14 residues. Germline CDR1 and CDR2: LNHDA and SQIVND (reference sequence). The ends were cut back, 6 bases at V and 4 bases at J, with 15 bases in the middle. CDR3 nucleotide sequence: TGTGCCAGTAGAGACAACCTACGATTCTATGGCTACACCTTC. Translating gives CASRDNLRFYGYTF.

The CDR3, as DNA: TGCAGCGTTGAAGGCGCAGTCATGAACACTGAAGCTTTCTTT. It codes for CSVEGAVMNTEAFF. The gene calls are TRBV29-1 and TRBJ1-1, with D hard to call. The CDR3 runs 14 residues. Trimming cost V 1 base and J 0 bases, with 9 bases left between them. Germline lookup yields CDR1 SQVTM and CDR2 ANQGSEA. The full variable domain, with the rest looked up from reference TRBV29-1 and TRBJ1-1, is SAVISQKPSRDICQRGTSLTIQCQVDSQVTMMFWYRQQPGQSLTLIATANQGSEATYESGFVIDKFPISRPNLTFSTLTVSNMSPEDSSIYLCSVEGAVMNTEAFFGQGTRLTVV.

V is TRBV6-1 and J is TRBJ1-2; D is unclear. CDR1 and CDR2 from the germline V gene are MNHNS and SASEGT. V was pared by 3 bases and J by 10 bases, with 9 bases between. The CDR3 is 11 residues long. CDR3 nucleotides: TGTGCCAGCAGTGACGGGCGTGTCTACACCTTC. It codes for CASSDGRVYTF.

DNA of the CDR3: TGTGCCAGCAGCTACCTCCCACAGGGTCGGGGTTCACCCCTCCACTTT. Translating gives CASSYLPQGRGSPLHF. The chain couples TRBV3-1 (or the pseudogene TRBV3-2) to TRBJ1-6, with a tentative D call TRBD1 (6 bases). The CDR3 length is 16 residues. Germline V gene lookup returns CDR1 LGHDT and CDR2 YNNKEL (reference sequence). V was cut by 5 bases and J by 9 bases, with 20 bases left in between.

CDR3 sequence reads: CASSLRHQETQYF. CDR3 sequence (DNA): TGTGCCAGCAGCTTACGACATCAAGAGACCCAGTACTTC. The chain recombines TRBV11-3 with TRBJ2-5, with D hard to call. Trimming pared 2 bases from V and 2 bases from J, leaving 6 bases between. The CDR3 is 13 residues long. Germline-derived CDR1 and CDR2 are SGHNT and YENEEA. The variable domain in full, completed from reference TRBV11-3 and TRBJ2-5, reads EAGVVQSPRYKIIEKKQPVAFWCNPISGHNTLYWYLQNLGQGPELLIRYENEEAVDDSQLPKDRFSAERLKGVDSTLKIQPAELGDSAVYLCASSLRHQETQYFGPGTRLLVL.

CDR3 protein: CASSSPRGGRLNTIYF. CDR3 sequence (DNA): TGTGCCAGCAGTTCTCCTAGGGGCGGACGTTTAAACACCATATATTTT. The chain carries TRBV28 and TRBJ1-3; weak D call: TRBD1 (5 bases). V was cut by 4 bases and J by 6 bases, with 19 bases left in between. Germline CDR1 and CDR2: MDHEN and SYDVKM. The CDR3 has 16 residues.

This clone has a single count. The chain links TRBV5-6 to TRBJ2-7; 8 nucleotides agree with TRBD1. Trimming at V came to 2 bases and at J to 5 bases, leaving 6 bases not matched to a gene. Germline CDR1 SGHDT, CDR2 YYEEEE. The CDR3 has 14 amino acids. DNA for the CDR3: TGTGCCAGCAGCTTCAGGGGGCTCTACCACGAGCAGTACGTC. Encoded protein: CASSFRGLYHEQYV.

V gene TRBV15 combines with J gene TRBJ1-5; TRBD1 might be the D (5 bases). Deletions cut 0 bases from V and 0 bases from J, with 12 bases between. This CDR3 comprises 17 residues. CDR1 and CDR2 (germline): LNHNV, YYDKDF (reference sequence). The CDR3 sequence is CATSRESAGFSNQPQHF. CDR3 sequence (DNA): TGTGCCACCAGCAGAGAATCGGCAGGGTTTAGCAATCAGCCCCAGCATTTT.

The V and J genes are TRBV6-6 and TRBJ1-3; TRBD1 matches 9 bases. Germline V gene lookup returns CDR1 MNHNY and CDR2 SVGAGI (reference sequence). This CDR3 contains 14 residues. Trimming cost V 6 bases and J 7 bases; bases outside gene matches: 7. The CDR3 protein is CASRPRGQGNTIYF. In DNA, the CDR3 is TGTGCCAGCAGGCCACGCGGACAGGGGAACACCATATATTTT.

The chain carries TRBV5-6 and TRBJ1-2, with TRBD1 as a possible D gene (6 bases). Germline CDR1 is SGHDT and CDR2 is YYEEEE. Deletions cut 0 bases from V and 8 bases from J, with 20 bases between. The CDR3 is 16 amino acids. For the CDR3, the DNA is TGTGCCAGCAGCTTGGCCGGGACACCTAATTCCAAGGGCTACACCTTC. As protein: CASSLAGTPNSKGYTF.

This clone was detected only a few times. The chain combines TRBV9 with TRBJ2-3; D is ambiguous. The ends were cut back, 4 bases at V and 5 bases at J, with 8 bases in the middle. This CDR3 spans 12 amino acids. Germline V gene data show CDR1 as SGDLS and CDR2 as YYNGEE. CDR3 sequence: CASSWKGDTQYF. In DNA, the CDR3 is TGTGCCAGCAGCTGGAAGGGAGATACGCAGTATTTT. The full variable domain, completed using reference TRBV9 and TRBJ2-3, is DSGVTQTPKHLITATGQRVTLRCSPRSGDLSVYWYQQSLDQGLQFLIQYYNGEERAKGNILERFSAQQFPDLHSELNLSSLELGDSALYFCASSWKGDTQYFGPGTRLTVL.

The chain has TRBV28 and TRBJ1-4; D not certain. Germline lookup yields CDR1 MDHEN and CDR2 SYDVKM. This CDR3 is 12 amino acids long. V lost 4 bases, J lost 8 bases, and 8 bases lay in between. The CDR3 nucleotides read TGTGCCAGCAGTTCCGTGGAGGAAAAACTGTTTTTT. Its protein is CASSSVEEKLFF. Together with reference TRBV28 and TRBJ1-4, the CDR3 gives the full variable domain: DVKVTQSSRYLVKRTGEKVFLECVQDMDHENMFWYRQDPGLGLRLIYFSYDVKMKEKGDIPEGYSVSREKKERFSLILESASTNQTSMYLCASSSVEEKLFFGSGTQLSVL.

This chain joins TRBV9 and TRBJ2-5, with 7 nucleotides matching TRBD2. Germline V CDR1 and CDR2: SGDLS, YYNGEE. CDR3 length equals 14 residues. The ends lost 0 bases at V and 3 bases at J; junction bases unmatched: 2. CDR3: CASSVGGLKETQYF. Written as DNA, the CDR3 is TGTGCCAGCAGCGTAGGGGGACTAAAAGAGACCCAGTACTTC.

The chain employs TRBV6-5 and TRBJ2-2; D is undetermined. The germline CDR1 and CDR2 sequences are MNHEY and SVGAGI. The CDR3 covers 13 residues. V was trimmed by 8 bases and J by 6 bases, leaving 13 bases between them. The CDR3 here is CASGSGGPGELFF. CDR3 bases: TGTGCCAGCGGGTCAGGTGGGCCCGGGGAGCTGTTTTTT.

The V call is TRBV29-1, the J call TRBJ2-5; tentatively, D is TRBD1 (6 bases). This CDR3 spans 13 amino acids. The V gene's germline CDR1 is SQVTM and CDR2 ANQGSEA. Trimming took 7 bases from V and 2 from J, leaving 14 bases between them. DNA for the CDR3: TGCAGCGCAAGAACAGGGTTACAAGAGACCCAGTACTTC. This sequence encodes CSARTGLQETQYF.

This chain links TRBV18 with TRBJ2-2; perhaps TRBD1 as D (5 bases). This CDR3 comprises 14 residues. Germline V CDR1 and CDR2: KGHSH, LQKENI. The germline V and J ends were trimmed by 6 bases and 4 bases, with 12 bases remaining between them. CDR3 loop: CASSRTLGTGELFF. The CDR3 nucleotides read TGTGCCAGCTCGAGGACACTGGGCACCGGGGAGCTGTTTTTT.

The CDR3 region is CASSLDKGPYEQYV. In nucleotides, the CDR3 is TGTGCCAGCAGCTTAGATAAGGGCCCCTACGAGCAGTACGTC. The rearrangement uses TRBV11-3 and TRBJ2-7, with no clear D. Trimming removed 0 bases from V and 2 bases from J, with 8 bases in between. CDR3 length: 14 residues. CDR1 and CDR2 (germline): SGHNT, YENEEA.

This chain uses TRBV30 with TRBJ1-5, with D hard to call. V lost 3 bases to trimming and J lost 7 bases, with 10 bases between them. Germline V CDR1 and CDR2: GTSNPN, SVGIG (reference sequence). The CDR3 loop spans 12 amino acids. The CDR3 nucleotides are TGTGCCTGGAGCCAGAGTGACCAGCCCCAGCATTTT. Residues: CAWSQSDQPQHF.

This clone has a handful of counts. The chain combines TRBV6-4 with TRBJ2-2; possibly TRBD2 for D (6 bases). V gave up 4 bases and J gave up 4 bases, with 13 bases separating them. Germline CDR1 is MRHNA and CDR2 is SNTAGT. The CDR3 is 15 amino acids. The chain's CDR3 is CASSGDARGTGELFF. The CDR3 nucleotides read TGTGCCAGCAGTGGCGACGCGCGGGGCACCGGGGAGCTGTTTTTT.

In its sample, this clone was seen a few times. The J gene is TRBJ1-6, the V gene TRBV30, with a weak D call TRBD1 (5 bases). This CDR3 comprises 15 residues. CDR1 and CDR2 from the germline V gene are GTSNPN and SVGIG (reference sequence). Trimming left V 3 bases short and J 0 bases short, with 9 bases between. This CDR3 is CAWRGTSSYNSPLHF. The CDR3 DNA reads as TGTGCCTGGAGAGGGACTAGCTCCTATAATTCACCCCTCCACTTT.

The gene calls are TRBV11-1 and TRBJ2-1; D may be TRBD1 or TRBD2 (6 bases each). Germline V lookup: CDR1 SGHAT, CDR2 FQDESV (reference sequence). V shed 5 bases and J shed 6 bases, with 11 bases lying between them. This CDR3 region has 13 residues. The CDR3 here is CASSLGGSNEQFF. In DNA form, the CDR3 reads TGTGCCAGCAGCCTAGGGGGGTCCAATGAGCAGTTCTTC.